The 17 T cell receptor beta chains reported below all come from one sample, sequenced in a study of blood T cell repertoires in COVID-19. The table came from immunoSEQ multiplex PCR; TCRdb's copy has only in-frame clones and leaves some out. The sample includes about 270,000 clones, about nine tenths seen only once; the top ten take roughly a sixth. Sequenced input: PBMCs or T cells enriched from blood (not recorded which). The receptors come from a man aged 18-30 years who had recovered from COVID-19.

This clone has more than one count but fewer than ten. One end of the junction is discordant with germline, which a read error may explain. The chain employs TRBV18 and TRBJ1-6, with D perhaps TRBD1 (5 bases). Germline V CDR1 and CDR2: KGHSH, LQKENI. The CDR3 is 12 amino acids. Here the CDR3 DNA reads TGTGCCTGCTCTTCGGGGGACTCACCCCTCCACTTT. Translating gives CACSSGDSPLHF.

The chain is built from TRBV6-5 and TRBJ2-1; D is undetermined. The CDR3 is 15 residues long. V gave up 9 bases and J gave up 0 bases, with 15 bases separating them. CDR1 MNHEY and CDR2 SVGAGI come from the germline V gene. The CDR3 sequence is CASKERPSSYNEQFF. CDR3 sequence (DNA): TGTGCCAGTAAAGAGCGACCGAGCTCCTACAATGAGCAGTTCTTC.

The CDR3 DNA reads TGTGCCAGCAGCTTAGCTTCAGGGATGGCCGGGGAGCTGTTTTTT. It yields the protein CASSLASGMAGELFF. V gene TRBV11-3 combines with J gene TRBJ2-2; maybe TRBD1 (5 bases). V shed 1 base and J shed 6 bases, with 12 bases lying between them. Germline CDR1 and CDR2: SGHNT and YENEEA. The CDR3 spans 15 residues.

This chain uses TRBV7-2 with TRBJ1-1; 8 bases line up with TRBD1. The V segment lost 2 bases and the J segment 0 bases; nucleotides outside the gene matches: 11. CDR3 length: 18 amino acids. The germline gives CDR1 SGHTA, CDR2 FQGNSA. The CDR3 here is CASSLLSGTGFMNTEAFF. For the CDR3, the DNA is TGTGCCAGCAGCTTACTTTCTGGGACAGGCTTCATGAACACTGAAGCTTTCTTT.

The V call is TRBV11-2, the J call TRBJ1-4, with 8 bases lining up with TRBD1. Germline values: CDR1 SGHAT, CDR2 FQNNGV. J was trimmed by 7 bases and V by 6 bases; bases with no gene match: 16. There are 17 residues in the CDR3. The CDR3 DNA follows: TGTGCCAGCAGAGAAAACAGGGGGAGGAATCCTTTTGAAAAACTGTTTTTT. As protein: CASRENRGRNPFEKLFF. Drawing the rest from reference TRBV11-2 and TRBJ1-4, the complete variable domain is EAGVAQSPRYKIIEKRQSVAFWCNPISGHATLYWYQQILGQGPKLLIQFQNNGVVDDSQLPKDRFSAERLKGVDSTLKIQPAKLEDSAVYLCASRENRGRNPFEKLFFGSGTQLSVL.

Only a few counts were recorded for this clone. The rearrangement uses TRBV30 and TRBJ2-7, with 7 bases identical to TRBD1. J gave up 3 bases and V 0 bases, and 8 bases lay outside the gene matches. The CDR3 is 15 residues long. From germline, CDR1 is GTSNPN and CDR2 SVGIG (reference sequence). The CDR3 region is CAWSVLGQDFYEQYF. DNA for the CDR3: TGTGCCTGGAGTGTATTAGGACAGGATTTCTACGAGCAGTACTTC.

As DNA, the CDR3 is TGCGCCAGCAGCTTGGAGCAAACAGGGGGCACAGATACGCAGTATTTT. Translation gives CASSLEQTGGTDTQYF. This chain connects TRBV5-1 to TRBJ2-3; 7 positions agree with TRBD1. Germline V CDR1 and CDR2: SGHRS, YFSETQ. V gave up 0 bases and J gave up 1 base; unmatched junction bases: 5. CDR3 size: 16 residues. The variable domain in full, completed from reference TRBV5-1 and TRBJ2-3, reads KAGVTQTPRYLIKTRGQQVTLSCSPISGHRSVSWYQQTPGQGLQFLFEYFSETQRNKGNFPGRFSGRQFSNSRSEMNVSTLELGDSALYLCASSLEQTGGTDTQYFGPGTRLTVL.

The V gene is TRBV10-3, the J gene TRBJ2-1; weak D call: TRBD2 (6 bases). The CDR3 is 16 residues long. The germline gives CDR1 ENHRY, CDR2 SYGVKD. Trimming pared 3 bases from V and 6 bases from J, leaving 18 bases between. CDR3 coding DNA: TGTGCCATCAGTGATTCCCGGAGGGGCTTCGCCAATGAGCAGTTCTTC. Translating it yields CAISDSRRGFANEQFF.

V gene TRBV3-1 (or the pseudogene TRBV3-2) combines with J gene TRBJ2-5, with D uncertain. V lost 2 bases, J lost 2 bases, and 3 bases lay in between. The germline V gene encodes CDR1 LGHDT and CDR2 YNNKEL (reference sequence). The CDR3 is made up of 12 amino acids. This chain's CDR3 is CASSQTQETQYF. Here the CDR3 DNA reads TGTGCCAGCAGCCAAACTCAAGAGACCCAGTACTTC.

The genes are TRBV5-1 and TRBJ2-7; tentatively, D is TRBD2 (6 bases). CDR1 SGHRS and CDR2 YFSETQ come from the germline V gene. V was clipped by 4 bases and J by 4 bases, with 9 bases between them. This CDR3 has 12 residues. The CDR3 spells CASSARGYEQYF. The CDR3 DNA is TGCGCCAGCAGCGCCCGGGGGTACGAGCAGTACTTC.

The V gene is TRBV19, the J gene TRBJ1-5; 9 bases line up with TRBD1. Germline assignment: CDR1 LNHDA and CDR2 SQIVND (reference sequence). V was pared by 6 bases and J by 4 bases, with 16 bases of the junction left unmatched. This CDR3 contains 18 residues. CDR3 nucleotides: TGTGCCAGTAGATATCCCACCGGGACAGGGATGGGAAATCAGCCCCAGCATTTT. The encoded protein is CASRYPTGTGMGNQPQHF. Full variable domain (rest looked up from reference TRBV19 and TRBJ1-5): DGGITQSPKYLFRKEGQNVTLSCEQNLNHDAMYWYRQDPGQGLRLIYYSQIVNDFQKGDIAEGYSVSREKKESFPLTVTSAQKNPTAFYLCASRYPTGTGMGNQPQHFGDGTRLSIL.

In its sample, this clone ranks as medium-sized. The chain has TRBV11-2 and TRBJ2-7; TRBD2 agrees at 9 bases. Germline CDR1 and CDR2: SGHAT and FQNNGV. V lost 5 bases and J lost 3; bases outside the gene matches: 17. There are 18 residues in the CDR3. CDR3 nucleotides: TGTGCCAGCAGCACCGACGCAGGGTTTAGCGGGGGAAACTACGAGCAGTACTTC. Amino acid sequence: CASSTDAGFSGGNYEQYF.

This sequence joins TRBV28 and TRBJ1-4, with TRBD1 matching 8 bases. The CDR3 loop spans 15 amino acids. The junction had 10 bases not matched to a gene; V was cut back by 10 bases and J by 3 bases. Germline V gives CDR1 MDHEN, CDR2 SYDVKM. The CDR3 spells CATQTTGVANEKLFF. In DNA form, the CDR3 reads TGTGCCACCCAAACGACAGGGGTTGCTAATGAAAAACTGTTTTTT.

This chain uses TRBV20-1 with TRBJ2-7; TRBD2 agrees at 9 bases. Trimming at V came to 3 bases and at J to 4 bases, leaving 7 bases not matched to a gene. Germline-derived CDR1 and CDR2 are DFQATT and SNEGSKA (reference sequence). The CDR3 contains 14 residues. The CDR3 loop is CSASSREGRYEQYF. In DNA form, the CDR3 reads TGCAGTGCTAGTTCGCGGGAGGGCCGATACGAGCAGTACTTC.

The CDR3 DNA is TGTGCCAGCAGCTTAGGAGGGGACAGGGTCGCAGATACGCAGTATTTT. It yields the protein CASSLGGDRVADTQYF. V gene TRBV11-3 combines with J gene TRBJ2-3; 9 positions match TRBD1. Germline trimming cut 1 base from V and 4 bases from J; bases unmatched to any gene: 6. This CDR3 is built from 16 residues. The germline V gene encodes CDR1 SGHNT and CDR2 YENEEA.

This clone was observed once. This chain uses TRBV10-3 with TRBJ2-1, with TRBD1 matching over 12 bases. The V gene end was trimmed by 4 bases and the J gene end by 7 bases; junction bases not matched to a gene: 20. Germline CDR1 is ENHRY and CDR2 is SYGVKD. This CDR3 is 20 amino acids long. The CDR3 DNA is TGTGCCATCAGTGCACCCGGGACAGGGGGCAGACTAGCCATAACGAATGAGCAGTTCTTC. This codes for CAISAPGTGGRLAITNEQFF.

This clone has a single count. The genes are TRBV28 and TRBJ1-2, with D perhaps TRBD1 (5 bases). Germline V CDR1 and CDR2: MDHEN, SYDVKM. This CDR3 region has 12 residues. V was clipped by 4 bases and J by 5 bases, with 8 bases between them. CDR3 in amino acids: CASSSPGYGYTF. CDR3 DNA: TGTGCCAGCAGTTCCCCAGGGTATGGCTACACCTTC.